This T cell receptor (beta chain) was obtained from a study of CD8+CD57+ T cells in acquired aplastic anemia. Study context: Mean DNA quantity obtained from sorted CD4+ and CD8+ cells was around 3.2 ug.

Study outcomes and limitations: Fewer than 35 shared CD8+ CDR3s appeared highly expressed within patients' immunodominant clones. Significant differences in CD8+ Simpson's diversity were not observed between patients and controls.

Germline assignment: CDR1 SGHTA and CDR2 FQGNSA. V lost 5 bases to trimming and J lost 7 bases; unmatched junction nucleotides: 7. The CDR3 is 14 amino acids. Many counts were recorded for this clonotype. What it binds is not known. CDR3 and TCR beta VDJ profiling relied on genomic DNA as the template. TCRdb reprocessed the reads via MiXCR and lists one record per CDR3 protein. The sample consists of 90,000 to 130,000 distinct CDR3 sequences, around half of them appearing once. The sample consisted of sorted CD4+, CD8+, or CD8+CD57+ T cells (not recorded which) from PBMCs. The origin of this receptor is a human donor in good health, serving as a control. The chain has TRBV7-2 and TRBJ2-1; 8 bases align to TRBD2. CDR3 coding DNA: TGTGCCAGCAGCGTAAGCGGGGGAATGAATGAGCAGTTCTTC. Its protein product is CASSVSGGMNEQFF.